This TCR beta chain was found in a study of Ad26.COV2.S vaccination and SARS-CoV-2 variants. Study-level results: There was a possibility that the TCR breadth and depth analyses underestimated total T cell responses. Similar non-spike TCR breadth was seen in vaccine and placebo recipients. Placebo recipients had lower spike-specific TCR breadth than vaccine recipients.

Regarding this clone: Antigen specificity is unknown.

The method was immunoSEQ multiplex PCR; TCRdb's version includes in-frame clones alone and lacks a portion of them. In the table there are some 180,000 clones, around nine tenths of which are singletons. The CDR3 runs to 15 residues. Trimming took off 2 bases at V and 5 bases at J, with 15 bases between the two ends. Germline lookup yields CDR1 SEHNR and CDR2 FQNEAQ (reference sequence). This TCR was recovered from a human donor who had recovered from COVID-19. Sequencing used peripheral blood, obtained after recovery from COVID-19. This chain connects TRBV7-9 to TRBJ2-5, with D tentatively TRBD2 (7 bases). CDR3 residues: CASSLLGLGGETQYF. The CDR3 bases are TGTGCCAGCAGCTTATTAGGACTAGGGGGGGAGACCCAGTACTTC.